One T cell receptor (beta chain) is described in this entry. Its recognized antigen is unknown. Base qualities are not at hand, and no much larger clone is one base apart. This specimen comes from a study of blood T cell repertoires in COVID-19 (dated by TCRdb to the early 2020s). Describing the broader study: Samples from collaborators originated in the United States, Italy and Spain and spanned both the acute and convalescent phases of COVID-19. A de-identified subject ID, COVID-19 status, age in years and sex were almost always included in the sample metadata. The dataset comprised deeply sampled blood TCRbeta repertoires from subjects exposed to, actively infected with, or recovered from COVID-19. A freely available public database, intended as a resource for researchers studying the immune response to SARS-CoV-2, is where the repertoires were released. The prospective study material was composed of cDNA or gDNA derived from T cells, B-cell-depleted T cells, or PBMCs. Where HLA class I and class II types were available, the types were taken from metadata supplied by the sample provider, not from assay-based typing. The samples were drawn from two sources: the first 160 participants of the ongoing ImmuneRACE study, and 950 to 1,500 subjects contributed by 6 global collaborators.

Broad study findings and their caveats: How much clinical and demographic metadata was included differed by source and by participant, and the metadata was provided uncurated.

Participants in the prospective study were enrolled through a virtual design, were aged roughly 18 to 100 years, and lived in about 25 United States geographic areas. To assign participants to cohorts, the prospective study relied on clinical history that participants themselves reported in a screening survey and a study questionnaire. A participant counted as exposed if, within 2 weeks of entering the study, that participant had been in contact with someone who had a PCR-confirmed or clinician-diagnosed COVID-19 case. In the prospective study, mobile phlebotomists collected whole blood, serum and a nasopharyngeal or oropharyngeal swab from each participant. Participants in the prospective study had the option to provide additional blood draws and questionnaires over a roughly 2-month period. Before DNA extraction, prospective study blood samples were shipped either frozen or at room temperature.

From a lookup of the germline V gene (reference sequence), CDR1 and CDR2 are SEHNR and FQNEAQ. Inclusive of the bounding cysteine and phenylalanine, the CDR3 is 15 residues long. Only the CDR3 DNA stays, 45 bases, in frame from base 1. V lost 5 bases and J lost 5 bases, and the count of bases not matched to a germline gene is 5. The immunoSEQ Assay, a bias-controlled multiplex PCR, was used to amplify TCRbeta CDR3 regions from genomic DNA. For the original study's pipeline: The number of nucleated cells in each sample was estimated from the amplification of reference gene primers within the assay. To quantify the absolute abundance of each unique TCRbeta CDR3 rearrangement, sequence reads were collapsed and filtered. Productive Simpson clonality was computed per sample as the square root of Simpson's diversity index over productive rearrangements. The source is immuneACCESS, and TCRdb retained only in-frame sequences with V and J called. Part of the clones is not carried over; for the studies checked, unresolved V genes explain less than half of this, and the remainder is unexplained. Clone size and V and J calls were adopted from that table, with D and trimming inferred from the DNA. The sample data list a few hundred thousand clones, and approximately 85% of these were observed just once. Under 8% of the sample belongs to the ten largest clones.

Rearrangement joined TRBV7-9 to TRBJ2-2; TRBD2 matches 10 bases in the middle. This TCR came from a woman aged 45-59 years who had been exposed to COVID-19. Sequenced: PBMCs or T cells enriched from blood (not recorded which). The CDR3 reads CASSPGLAVTGELFF. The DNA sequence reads TGTGCCAGCAGCCCAGGACTAGCGGTGACCGGGGAGCTGTTTTTT.